The 27 T cell receptor beta chains presented below share a single source sample, sequenced in a study of blood T cells in healthy people across ages (dated by TCRdb to the mid-2010s). Library preparation used 5' RACE. Sequencing used an Illumina HiSeq 2500. A second PCR of about 6 to 11 cycles was performed with a sample-barcoded 5' primer and a J-beta primer mix. TCRdb took the public reads, trimmed them with fastp at Q25, ran MiXCR for clone calling and kept in-frame beta chains. One record per CDR3 amino acid sequence lists the most common genes and DNA. This sample is represented by 1,500,000 or so distinct CDR3 sequences; approximately 43% of them were singletons. The ten largest account for under 5% of the sample. Sequenced: blood. The receptors here all came from a woman under 30 in good health.

V usage is TRBV7-6 and J usage is TRBJ1-4; D is uncertain. The CDR3 has 15 residues. CDR1 SGHVS and CDR2 FNYEAQ come from the germline V gene. Trimming took 1 base from V and 0 from J, leaving 6 bases between them. The CDR3 sequence is CASSLEPATNEKLFF. CDR3 DNA sequence: TGTGCCAGCAGCTTAGAACCAGCAACTAATGAAAAACTGTTTTTT.

The gene calls are TRBV20-1 and TRBJ2-5; TRBD1 matches 7 bases. The J call is uncertain, as TRBJ2-7 better fits the DNA end. Germline V lookup: CDR1 DFQATT, CDR2 SNEGSKA (reference sequence). CDR3 length equals 15 residues. Written as DNA, the CDR3 is TGCAGTGCTTACAGGGGTGCCCCCAAAGAGGACGAGCAGTACTTC. Its protein product is CSAYRGAPKEDEQYF.

The chain joins TRBV6-5 to TRBJ2-5; 7 bases agree with TRBD1. With 6 bases clipped from V and 9 bases from J, the junction kept 16 bases outside the gene matches. Germline V CDR1 and CDR2: MNHEY, SVGAGI. The CDR3 runs to 15 residues. The CDR3 DNA follows: TGTGCCAGCAGGCGTCGGACTTTAGGGACAGTCCCCCAGTACTTC. Encoded protein: CASRRRTLGTVPQYF.

The chain employs TRBV3-1 and TRBJ1-2; possibly TRBD1 for D (6 bases). The CDR3 has 15 amino acids. Deletions cut 5 bases from V and 2 bases from J, with 15 bases between. CDR1 is LGHDT, CDR2 YNNKEL, per germline (reference sequence). CDR3 nucleotide sequence: TGTGCCAGCAGCTCCCGGAAGGGACAAAACTATGGCTACACCTTC. This sequence encodes CASSSRKGQNYGYTF.

This clonotype is a singleton in its sample. The V and J genes are TRBV3-1 and TRBJ2-1; 7 bases agree with TRBD1. CDR1 LGHDT and CDR2 YNNKEL come from the germline V gene (reference sequence). Unmatched junction bases numbered 7, after V lost 3 bases and J lost 5 bases. The CDR3 has 15 residues. The CDR3: CASSQSGTANNEQFF. As DNA, the CDR3 is TGTGCCAGCAGCCAGTCCGGGACAGCGAACAATGAGCAGTTCTTC.

The chain is built from TRBV3-1 and TRBJ1-1; no clear D. Trimming removed 3 bases at V and 0 bases at J, with 14 bases between. This CDR3 is built from 16 residues. Germline V lookup: CDR1 LGHDT, CDR2 YNNKEL (reference sequence). CDR3 in DNA: TGTGCCAGCAGCCATCACGGACTGGGTCTGAACACTGAAGCTTTCTTT. Its protein is CASSHHGLGLNTEAFF. The full variable domain, with the rest looked up from reference TRBV3-1 and TRBJ1-1, is DTAVSQTPKYLVTQMGNDKSIKCEQNLGHDTMYWYKQDSKKFLKIMFSYNNKELIINETVPNRFSPKSPDKAHLNLHINSLELGDSAVYFCASSHHGLGLNTEAFFGQGTRLTVV.

This chain uses TRBV6-5 with TRBJ2-7; D ambiguous. This CDR3 has 14 amino acids. CDR1 and CDR2 (germline): MNHEY, SVGAGI. V was shortened by 6 bases and J by 2 bases, with 14 bases between the two germline ends. The CDR3 region is CASSQRAQTYEQYF. CDR3 in DNA: TGTGCCAGCAGCCAACGGGCACAGACCTACGAGCAGTACTTC.

With regard to this clonotype: Its ends do not fully match the called genes, so a read error is possible. The chain employs TRBV12-3 or TRBV12-4 and TRBJ2-3; D might be TRBD2 (6 bases). This CDR3 region has 16 residues. This CDR3 reads CAGSPRGTLLGDTQYF. The CDR3 DNA is TGTGCCGGCAGCCCACGGGGGACCCTCCTTGGAGATACGCAGTATTTT.

The sample holds a few counts of this clonotype. This rearrangement joins TRBV4-2 to TRBJ2-7, with 8 bases matching TRBD2. There are 17 residues in the CDR3. The V gene's germline CDR1 is LGHNA and CDR2 YNFKEQ. V was pared by 0 bases and J by 1 base, with 8 bases of the junction left unmatched. The CDR3 region is CASSQDLVIAGSYEQYF. CDR3 DNA: TGTGCCAGCAGCCAAGACTTGGTGATAGCGGGATCCTACGAGCAGTACTTC.

The gene calls are TRBV2 and TRBJ2-3; 7 bases align to TRBD1. With V trimmed by 7 bases and J by 3 bases, 4 bases remained unmatched. Per the germline V gene, CDR1 is SNHLY and CDR2 is FYNNEI. The CDR3 is 13 residues long. The CDR3 DNA reads TGTGCCAGCATGAGGACAGGAACAGATACGCAGTATTTT. It specifies CASMRTGTDTQYF.

The table lists this clonotype with a few counts. The V gene is TRBV27, the J gene TRBJ2-3; TRBD2 matches at 10 bases. This CDR3 contains 14 residues. Germline V lookup: CDR1 MNHEY, CDR2 SMNVEV (reference sequence). V shed 9 bases and J 1 base; nucleotides not matched to a gene: 4. The CDR3 DNA reads TGTGCCAGTGCTGGGACTAGCGGCACAGATACGCAGTATTTT. Amino acid sequence: CASAGTSGTDTQYF.

Ten or more counts support this clonotype. The chain couples TRBV20-1 to TRBJ2-7; D may be TRBD2 (5 bases). V lost 0 bases, J lost 2 bases, and 14 bases lay in between. CDR3 length: 15 residues. Germline lookup yields CDR1 DFQATT and CDR2 SNEGSKA (reference sequence). CDR3 loop: CSARDSRRKTYEQYF. The CDR3 DNA reads as TGCAGTGCTAGAGATTCCCGGAGGAAAACCTACGAGCAGTACTTC.

Many counts were recorded for this clonotype. The rearrangement joins TRBV9 to TRBJ1-5, with D unclear. The V and J ends lost 5 bases and 7 bases respectively, with 16 bases between them. This CDR3 contains 14 residues. Germline loops: CDR1 SGDLS, CDR2 YYNGEE. The CDR3 loop is CASSLTGSGQPQHF. The CDR3 DNA is TGTGCCAGCAGTTTAACTGGGTCAGGCCAGCCCCAGCATTTT.

This clonotype occurred a few times. The chain recombines TRBV6-5 with TRBJ1-2, with D unresolved. CDR3 length: 15 residues. CDR1 and CDR2 (germline): MNHEY, SVGAGI. Trimming left V 3 bases short and J 6 bases short, with 17 bases between. DNA for the CDR3: TGTGCCAGCAGTTATACAAGGAGTAATGGGCATGGCTACACCTTC. Protein sequence: CASSYTRSNGHGYTF.

This clonotype came up a few times. The chain carries TRBV4-3 and TRBJ1-2; D is perhaps TRBD1 (5 bases). The ends were cut back, 1 base at V and 5 bases at J, with 14 bases in the middle. This CDR3 is 15 amino acids long. Per the germline V gene, CDR1 is LGHNA and CDR2 is YSLEER. CDR3 region: CASSQVWDGLYGYTF. CDR3 DNA sequence: TGCGCCAGCAGCCAAGTCTGGGACGGGTTGTATGGCTACACCTTC.

The table lists this clonotype with a few counts. A much larger clonotype is one base distant, so this may be a read error. This chain uses TRBV29-1 with TRBJ1-2, with unresolved D. Trimming pared 7 bases from V and 3 bases from J, leaving 3 bases between. CDR1 is SQVTM and CDR2 is ANQGSEA in the germline V gene. This CDR3 is 9 amino acids long. CDR3: CSDDYGYTF. The CDR3 region has the DNA TGCAGCGATGACTATGGCTACACCTTC.

The chain has TRBV29-1 and TRBJ2-7; 7 bases fit TRBD1. CDR1 SQVTM and CDR2 ANQGSEA come from the germline V gene. V shed 6 bases, J shed 7 bases, and the junction held 12 bases outside the gene matches. The CDR3 is made up of 13 amino acids. The CDR3 DNA is TGCAGCGTGTTGGGGCAGGGGGACAATGAGCAGTACTTC. Translated, it gives CSVLGQGDNEQYF.

Points on this clonotype: One junction end disagrees with the germline gene, perhaps due to a read error. This chain connects TRBV4-3 to TRBJ2-7; D is possibly TRBD2 (6 bases). The J call is doubtful: the DNA matches TRBJ2-5 better. Looked up from germline, CDR1 is LGHNA and CDR2 is YSLEER. The CDR3 totals 14 residues. CDR3 region: CASGQVSGGKTQYF. The CDR3 DNA reads TGCGCCAGCGGCCAAGTATCCGGGGGAAAGACCCAGTACTTC.

This clonotype has just one count. The chain is built from TRBV20-1 and TRBJ2-7; D remains unclear. Deletions cut 0 bases from V and 9 bases from J, with 15 bases between. The CDR3 contains 13 residues. Germline values: CDR1 DFQATT, CDR2 SNEGSKA (reference sequence). The CDR3: CSARDPLVNGQYF. In DNA, the CDR3 is TGCAGTGCTAGAGATCCCCTTGTCAACGGGCAGTACTTC.

Details on this clonotype: With a much larger clone just one base away, this may be a read error. The chain is built from TRBV10-1 and TRBJ1-1; 7 nucleotides agree with TRBD1. CDR1 WNHNN and CDR2 SYGVQD come from the germline V gene (reference sequence). Trimming took 5 bases from V and 4 from J; bases not matched to a gene: 10. The CDR3 runs to 15 residues. DNA of the CDR3: TGCGCCAGCAGTATACCGGGACAGCCGAGCACTGAAGCTTTCTTT. Translated: CASSIPGQPSTEAFF.

This clonotype was counted only a few times. CDR3 bases: TGTGCTAGTGGTCGAACGGCGAGCGGGGATGAGCAGTACTTC. Protein product: CASGRTASGDEQYF. The chain uses TRBV12-5 and TRBJ2-7; 7 bases are shared with TRBD2. This CDR3 has 14 residues. From germline, CDR1 is LGHNT and CDR2 FRNRAP. Trimming took 5 bases from V and 7 from J; bases not matched to a gene: 11.

This clonotype was observed a handful of times. J is TRBJ2-3 and V is TRBV11-2; 7 bases line up with TRBD2. CDR3 size: 15 residues. The trim removed 2 bases at V and 4 bases at J, leaving 6 bases unmatched. Germline V gives CDR1 SGHAT, CDR2 FQNNGV. The CDR3, as DNA: TGTGCCAGCAGCTTAAGAGCGGGGTGGCCAGATACGCAGTATTTT. Its protein product is CASSLRAGWPDTQYF.

The chain combines TRBV29-1 with TRBJ1-2; D is unclear. Trimming removed 5 bases at V and 6 bases at J, with 13 bases between. Germline V gene sequence: CDR1 SQVTM, CDR2 ANQGSEA. The CDR3 spans 12 residues. The CDR3 nucleotides are TGCAGCGTTTCGAAGGGATCGGATGGCTACACCTTC. It encodes CSVSKGSDGYTF.

The rearrangement joins TRBV6-6 to TRBJ2-5; TRBD1 agrees at 9 bases. Per germline, CDR1 MNHNY and CDR2 SVGAGI (reference sequence). Trimming took 7 bases from V and 5 from J; bases not matched to a gene: 5. CDR3 size: 13 residues. The CDR3, as DNA: TGTGCCAGCATTAGGACAGGGGTGGAGACCCAGTACTTC. It translates to CASIRTGVETQYF.

This clonotype has only a few counts. The chain is built from TRBV20-1 and TRBJ1-5; TRBD1 matches at 7 bases. This CDR3 region has 15 residues. Germline lookup yields CDR1 DFQATT and CDR2 SNEGSKA (reference sequence). Losses at the gene ends were 2 bases for V and 1 base for J; bases not matched to a gene: 5. The CDR3 loop reads CSARRGGLSNQPQHF. The CDR3 DNA reads as TGCAGTGCTAGACGAGGGGGCTTGAGCAATCAGCCCCAGCATTTT.

The sample holds a few counts of this clonotype. This chain uses TRBV29-1 with TRBJ2-7; the D call may be TRBD1 or TRBD2 (5 bases each). Germline values: CDR1 SQVTM, CDR2 ANQGSEA. This CDR3 region has 14 residues. V lost 5 bases and J lost 3, with 17 bases in between. Written as DNA, the CDR3 is TGCAGCGTTATAGCCGGGACCCTTAACTACGAGCAGTACTTC. Its protein product is CSVIAGTLNYEQYF.

The V and J genes are TRBV2 and TRBJ2-3, with a possible D match to TRBD1 (6 bases). V was shortened by 7 bases and J by 7 bases, with 9 bases between the two germline ends. Germline CDR1 and CDR2: SNHLY and FYNNEI. This CDR3 comprises 11 residues. CDR3 protein: CASTRGNTQYF. For the CDR3, the DNA is TGTGCCAGCACCAGGGGAAATACGCAGTATTTT.